This TCR beta chain emerged from a study of PD-1 blockade in classical Hodgkin lymphoma. Looked up from germline, CDR1 is ENHRY and CDR2 is SYGVKD. Trimming left V 0 bases short and J 8 bases short, with 13 bases between. CDR3 size: 14 residues. A remark on this clone: The antigen is unknown.

The data were produced by immunoSEQ multiplex PCR, yet TCRdb's version contains in-frame clones alone and is incomplete. The sample carries about 150,000 clones, about four fifths recorded once. General study results and limits: Lower baseline TCR diversity marked trial partial responders and progressors. Whereas CD4+ TCR diversity had risen significantly by C4D1, CD8+ TCR diversity had not.

Patients all relapsed after autologous stem cell transplantation, and there was variation in brentuximab vedotin exposure. This specimen was peripheral blood mononuclear cells (PBMCs), taken before the second cycle of nivolumab. J is TRBJ1-2 and V is TRBV10-3; D is undetermined. The clonotype was recovered from a human donor with classical Hodgkin lymphoma. The CDR3 loop reads CAISESRSKEGYTF. CDR3 DNA: TGTGCCATCAGTGAGTCTCGGTCCAAAGAGGGCTACACCTTC.